A single sample gave rise to the 7 T cell receptor beta chains below, sequenced in a study of blood T cells in healthy people across ages. With a J-beta primer mix and a sample-barcoded 5' primer, a second PCR ran about 7 to 11 cycles. TCRdb re-derived calls from the 5' RACE reads in MiXCR, one entry per CDR3 protein. The sample carries roughly 700,000 distinct CDR3 sequences, approximately 25% recorded once. These data are also associated with another study on T cells of mothers and their children.

Sequencing used blood. Receptors originate from a boy aged 5-17 years in good health.

This clonotype showed up just a few times. The conserved phenylalanine or tryptophan normally closing the CDR3 is absent here, so this likely arose from a read error. No DNA is shown, since the ends of the CDR3 on it are uncertain; the CDR3 is the one TCRdb lists. The chain recombines TRBV11-2 with TRBJ2-6; TRBD1, the table's D call, lacks a check against the DNA. CDR1 SGHAT and CDR2 FQNNGV come from the germline V gene. The CDR3 contains 8 residues when both ends are counted. CDR3 region: CASSLAGV.

J is TRBJ2-3 and V is TRBV28, with 8 bases matching TRBD2. The germline CDR1 and CDR2 sequences are MDHEN and SYDVKM. The CDR3 is made up of 15 amino acids. DNA of the CDR3: TGTACGGCGAAGAAGACTAGCGTCACCACAGATACGCAGTATTTT. It encodes CTAKKTSVTTDTQYF. Combining the CDR3 with reference TRBV28 and TRBJ2-3 gives the whole variable domain DVKVTQSSRYLVKRTGEKVFLECVQDMDHENMFWYRQDPGLGLRLIYFSYDVKMKEKGDIPEGYSVSREKKERFSLILESASTNQTSMYLCTAKKTSVTTDTQYFGPGTRLTVL.

This clonotype has just a few counts. The chain has TRBV7-2 and TRBJ2-1, with D possibly being TRBD1 (5 bases). V lost 1 base and J 0 bases, leaving 13 bases between the germline ends. The length of the CDR3 is 17 residues. The germline CDR1 and CDR2 sequences are SGHTA and FQGNSA. This CDR3 reads CASSLGTGISSYNEQFF. CDR3 coding DNA: TGTGCCAGCAGCTTAGGAACAGGCATTAGCTCCTACAATGAGCAGTTCTTC.

There are a few counts of this clonotype. The chain has TRBV12-3 or TRBV12-4 and TRBJ1-2; D might be TRBD1 (6 bases). V gave up 5 bases and J gave up 8 bases, with 12 bases separating them. This CDR3 has 12 residues. DNA of the CDR3: TGTGCCAGCAGTACAGGGAGGCAAGGCTACACCTTC. Translation: CASSTGRQGYTF.

The chain is built from TRBV7-2 and TRBJ1-1, with 8 bases identical to TRBD1. Germline loops: CDR1 SGHTA, CDR2 FQGNSA. V gave up 6 bases and J gave up 2 bases; unmatched junction bases: 8. This CDR3 spans 15 amino acids. The CDR3 protein is CASSRTGKGNTEAFF. CDR3 nucleotides: TGTGCCAGCAGTAGGACAGGGAAAGGTAACACTGAAGCTTTCTTT.

This clonotype was seen more than once but under ten times. This chain joins TRBV5-1 and TRBJ2-7; 8 nucleotides match TRBD2. The length of the CDR3 is 14 residues. The junction had 7 bases not matched to a gene; V was cut back by 5 bases and J by 3 bases. In germline, CDR1 is SGHRS, CDR2 YFSETQ. CDR3 in DNA: TGCGCCAGCAGGGAGGGACTAGGGTTCTACGAGCAGTACTTC. This codes for CASREGLGFYEQYF.

V gene TRBV5-1 combines with J gene TRBJ1-1, with D possibly matching TRBD1 (5 bases). Looked up from germline, CDR1 is SGHRS and CDR2 is YFSETQ. V was shortened by 0 bases and J by 8 bases, with 14 bases between the two germline ends. This CDR3 is built from 14 residues. DNA of the CDR3: TGCGCCAGCAGCTTGGAAGGGAGGGGTTCGGAAGCTTTCTTT. Translated: CASSLEGRGSEAFF.